This TCR beta chain was retrieved from a study of control samples from healthy donors and cancer patients. The repertoire was sequenced with immunoSEQ multiplex PCR; TCRdb's copy has only in-frame clones and lacks some. The repertoire includes approximately 63,000 clones, roughly 85% of them detected once, and 4.5% to 7% sits in the top ten. Germline loops: CDR1 GTSNPN, CDR2 SVGIG (reference sequence). The CDR3 extends over 13 amino acids. The V segment lost 8 bases and the J segment 8 bases; nucleotides outside the gene matches: 8. The chain recombines TRBV30 with TRBJ2-1, with 11 positions matching TRBD2. The TCR was taken from a man in his forties or fifties in good health. Sequenced input: blood. The CDR3 DNA sequence: TGTGCCCGAGGGACTAGCGGCCAATATGAGCAGTTCTTC. Its translation: CARGTSGQYEQFF. Full variable domain (outside the CDR3, taken from reference TRBV30 and TRBJ2-1): SQTIHQWPATLVQPVGSPLSLECTVEGTSNPNLYWYRQAAGRGLQLLFYSVGIGQISSEVPQNLSASRPQDRQFILSSKKLLLSDSGFYLCARGTSGQYEQFFGPGTRLTVL.